There are many counts of the clone carrying this T cell receptor beta chain. TRAV- and TRBV-specific primers were used for first-strand cDNA, which covered alpha and beta chains. Over roughly 19 PCR cycles, TCRs were amplified from a constant-region primer and V-primer adapter. TCRdb redid the calling of the reads with MiXCR, one entry per CDR3 protein. The table shows 35,000 to 50,000 distinct CDR3 sequences, with around 20% occurring only once. The sample's time point: after trial treatment. As to treatment: LDRT plus nivolumab, ipilimumab, low-dose cyclophosphamide and aspirin (RACIN trial). Patients eligible had advanced solid tumors without tumor-infiltrating lymphocytes. This record belongs to a study of low-dose radiotherapy and immunotherapy resistance in tumors. Turning to the study itself: Patients took aspirin (300 mg orally, daily) for four cycles beginning at cycle 1 day 1.

This sequence originates from a female donor with ovarian cancer. Sample: PBMCs, taken after low-dose radiotherapy plus immunotherapy.

In DNA form, the CDR3 reads TGTGCCAGCAGCTCAGTGGGACAGGGTAACAATGAGCAGTTCTTC. Translated: CASSSVGQGNNEQFF. V and J are TRBV7-6 and TRBJ2-1; 9 bases are a match to TRBD1. The CDR3 is made up of 15 amino acids. J gave up 5 bases and V 4 bases, and 6 bases lay outside the gene matches. Germline V gene data show CDR1 as SGHVS and CDR2 as FNYEAQ.